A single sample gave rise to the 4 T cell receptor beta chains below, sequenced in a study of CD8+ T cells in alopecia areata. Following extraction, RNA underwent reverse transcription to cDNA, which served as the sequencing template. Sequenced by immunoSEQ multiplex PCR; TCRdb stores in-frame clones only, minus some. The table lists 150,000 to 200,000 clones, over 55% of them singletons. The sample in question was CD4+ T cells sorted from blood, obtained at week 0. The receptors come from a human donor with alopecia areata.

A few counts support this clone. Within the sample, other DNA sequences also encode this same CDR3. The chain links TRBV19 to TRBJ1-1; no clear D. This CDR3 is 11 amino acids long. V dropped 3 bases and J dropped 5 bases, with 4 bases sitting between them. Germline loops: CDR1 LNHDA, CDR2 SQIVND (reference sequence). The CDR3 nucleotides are TGTGCCAGTAGTATCGGGACTGAAGCTTTCTTT. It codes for CASSIGTEAFF. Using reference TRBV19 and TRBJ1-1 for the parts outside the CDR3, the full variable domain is DGGITQSPKYLFRKEGQNVTLSCEQNLNHDAMYWYRQDPGQGLRLIYYSQIVNDFQKGDIAEGYSVSREKKESFPLTVTSAQKNPTAFYLCASSIGTEAFFGQGTRLTVV.

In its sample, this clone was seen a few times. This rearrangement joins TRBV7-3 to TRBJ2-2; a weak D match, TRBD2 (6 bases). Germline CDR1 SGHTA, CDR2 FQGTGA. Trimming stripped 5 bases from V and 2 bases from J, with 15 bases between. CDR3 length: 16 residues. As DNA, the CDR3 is TGTGCCAGCAGCCGGACGGGGACTGAAAACACCGGGGAGCTGTTTTTT. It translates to CASSRTGTENTGELFF. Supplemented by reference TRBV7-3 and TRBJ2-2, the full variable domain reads GAGVSQTPSNKVTEKGKYVELRCDPISGHTALYWYRQSLGQGPEFLIYFQGTGAADDSGLPNDRFFAVRPEGSVSTLKIQRTERGDSAVYLCASSRTGTENTGELFFGEGSRLTVL.

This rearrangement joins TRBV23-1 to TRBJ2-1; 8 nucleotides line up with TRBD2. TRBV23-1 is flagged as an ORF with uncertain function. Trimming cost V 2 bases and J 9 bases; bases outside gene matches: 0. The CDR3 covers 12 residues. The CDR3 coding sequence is TGCGCCAGCAGTCAAGCGGGGGGTGAGCAGTTCTTC. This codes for CASSQAGGEQFF.

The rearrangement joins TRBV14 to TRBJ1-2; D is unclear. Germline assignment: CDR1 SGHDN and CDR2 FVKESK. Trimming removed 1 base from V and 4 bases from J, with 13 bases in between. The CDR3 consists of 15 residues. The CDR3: CASSQGGGRSYGYTF. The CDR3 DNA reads TGTGCCAGCAGCCAAGGTGGAGGGCGGTCCTATGGCTACACCTTC.